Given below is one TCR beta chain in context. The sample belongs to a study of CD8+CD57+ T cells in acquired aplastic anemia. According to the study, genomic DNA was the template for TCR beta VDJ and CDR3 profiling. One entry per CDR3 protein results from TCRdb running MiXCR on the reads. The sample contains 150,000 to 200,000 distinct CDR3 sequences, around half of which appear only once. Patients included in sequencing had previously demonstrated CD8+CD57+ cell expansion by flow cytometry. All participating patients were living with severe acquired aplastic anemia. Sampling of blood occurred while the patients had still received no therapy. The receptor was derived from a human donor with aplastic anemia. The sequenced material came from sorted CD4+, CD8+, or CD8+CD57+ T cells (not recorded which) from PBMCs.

The CDR3 nucleotides are TGCAGTGCTCCTTCAGGGCGGGAGACCCAGTACTTC. Translating it yields CSAPSGRETQYF. The chain employs TRBV20-1 and TRBJ2-5, with D possibly TRBD1 on 5 matching bases. The CDR3 extends over 12 amino acids. Deletions cut 5 bases from V and 5 bases from J, with 12 bases between. Germline loops: CDR1 DFQATT, CDR2 SNEGSKA (reference sequence).